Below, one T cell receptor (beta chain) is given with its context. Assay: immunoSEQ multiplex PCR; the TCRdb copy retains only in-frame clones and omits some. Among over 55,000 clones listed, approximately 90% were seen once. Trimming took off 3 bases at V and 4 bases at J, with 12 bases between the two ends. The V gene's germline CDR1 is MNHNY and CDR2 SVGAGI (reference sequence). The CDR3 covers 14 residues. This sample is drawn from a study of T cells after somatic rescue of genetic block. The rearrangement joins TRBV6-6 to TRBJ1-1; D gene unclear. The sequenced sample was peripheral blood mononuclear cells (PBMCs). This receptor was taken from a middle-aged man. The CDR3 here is CASSYQSPGTEAFF. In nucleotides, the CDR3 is TGTGCCAGCAGTTATCAGTCCCCGGGCACTGAAGCTTTCTTT.